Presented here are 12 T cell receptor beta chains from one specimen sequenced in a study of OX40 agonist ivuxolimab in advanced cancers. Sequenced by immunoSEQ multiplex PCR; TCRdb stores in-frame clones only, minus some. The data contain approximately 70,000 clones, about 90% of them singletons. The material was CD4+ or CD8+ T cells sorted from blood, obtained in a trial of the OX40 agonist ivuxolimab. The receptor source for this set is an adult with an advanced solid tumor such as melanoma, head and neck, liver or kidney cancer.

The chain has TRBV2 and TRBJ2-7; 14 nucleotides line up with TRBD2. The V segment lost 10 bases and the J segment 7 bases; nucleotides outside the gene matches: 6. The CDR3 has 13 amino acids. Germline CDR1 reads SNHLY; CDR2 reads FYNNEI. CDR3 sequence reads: CATGTSGSKEQYF. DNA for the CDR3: TGTGCCACCGGGACTAGCGGGAGTAAAGAGCAGTACTTC.

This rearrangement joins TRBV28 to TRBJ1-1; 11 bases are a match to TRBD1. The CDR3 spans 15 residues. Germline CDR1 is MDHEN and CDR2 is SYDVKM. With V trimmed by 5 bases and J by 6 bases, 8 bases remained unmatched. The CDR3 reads CASSGQGATSPEAFF. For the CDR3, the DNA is TGTGCCAGCAGTGGACAGGGGGCTACGAGTCCTGAAGCTTTCTTT.

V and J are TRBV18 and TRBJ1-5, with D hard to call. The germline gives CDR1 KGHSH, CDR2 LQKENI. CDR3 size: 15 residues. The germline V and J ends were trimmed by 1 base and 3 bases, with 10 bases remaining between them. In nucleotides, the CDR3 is TGTGCCAGCTCACCACGGACGGCTAACAATCAGCCCCAGCATTTT. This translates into CASSPRTANNQPQHF. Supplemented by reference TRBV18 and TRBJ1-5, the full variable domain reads NAGVMQNPRHLVRRRGQEARLRCSPMKGHSHVYWYRQLPEEGLKFMVYLQKENIIDESGMPKERFSAEFPKEGPSILRIQQVVRGDSAAYFCASSPRTANNQPQHFGDGTRLSIL.

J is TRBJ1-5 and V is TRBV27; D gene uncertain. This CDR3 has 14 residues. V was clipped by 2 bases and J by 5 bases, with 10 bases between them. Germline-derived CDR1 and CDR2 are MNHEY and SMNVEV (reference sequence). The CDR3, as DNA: TGTGCCAGCAGTTTAAGAGGAACGGATCAGCCCCAGCATTTT. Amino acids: CASSLRGTDQPQHF.

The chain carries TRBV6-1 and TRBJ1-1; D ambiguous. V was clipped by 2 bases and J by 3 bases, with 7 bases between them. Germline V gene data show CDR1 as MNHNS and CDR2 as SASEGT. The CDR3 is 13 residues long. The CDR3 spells CASSENEDTEAFF. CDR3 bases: TGTGCCAGCAGTGAAAACGAGGACACTGAAGCTTTCTTT.

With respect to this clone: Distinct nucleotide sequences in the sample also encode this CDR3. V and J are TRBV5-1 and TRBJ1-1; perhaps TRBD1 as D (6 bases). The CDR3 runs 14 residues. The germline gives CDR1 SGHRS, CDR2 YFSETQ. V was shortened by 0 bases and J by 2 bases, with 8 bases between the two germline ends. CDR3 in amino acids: CASSLEGVNTEAFF. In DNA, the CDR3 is TGCGCCAGCAGCTTGGAGGGGGTAAACACTGAAGCTTTCTTT.

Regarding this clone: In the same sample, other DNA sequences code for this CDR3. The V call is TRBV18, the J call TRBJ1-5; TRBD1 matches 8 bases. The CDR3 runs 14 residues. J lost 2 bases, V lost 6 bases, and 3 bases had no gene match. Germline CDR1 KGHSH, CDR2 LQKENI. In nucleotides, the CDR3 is TGTGCCAGCTCGCCGACAGGGGGCAATCAGCCCCAGCATTTT. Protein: CASSPTGGNQPQHF. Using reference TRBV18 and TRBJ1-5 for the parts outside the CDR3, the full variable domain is NAGVMQNPRHLVRRRGQEARLRCSPMKGHSHVYWYRQLPEEGLKFMVYLQKENIIDESGMPKERFSAEFPKEGPSILRIQQVVRGDSAAYFCASSPTGGNQPQHFGDGTRLSIL.

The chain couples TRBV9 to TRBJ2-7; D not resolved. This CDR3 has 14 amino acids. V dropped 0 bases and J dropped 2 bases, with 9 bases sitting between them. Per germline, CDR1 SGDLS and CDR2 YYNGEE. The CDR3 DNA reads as TGTGCCAGCAGCGTAGGTGGCAAGGCCTACGAGCAGTACTTC. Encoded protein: CASSVGGKAYEQYF.

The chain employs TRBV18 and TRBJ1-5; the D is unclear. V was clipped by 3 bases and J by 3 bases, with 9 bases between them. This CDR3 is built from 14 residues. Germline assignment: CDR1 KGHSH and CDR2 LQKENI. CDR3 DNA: TGTGCCAGCTCACCGGCGCTGAACAATCAGCCCCAGCATTTT. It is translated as CASSPALNNQPQHF.

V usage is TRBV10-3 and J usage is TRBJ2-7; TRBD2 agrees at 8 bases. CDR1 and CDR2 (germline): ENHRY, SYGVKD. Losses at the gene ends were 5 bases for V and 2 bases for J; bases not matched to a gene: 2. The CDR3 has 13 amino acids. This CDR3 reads CAISSGSPYEQYF. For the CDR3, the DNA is TGTGCCATCAGTAGCGGGAGTCCCTACGAGCAGTACTTC.

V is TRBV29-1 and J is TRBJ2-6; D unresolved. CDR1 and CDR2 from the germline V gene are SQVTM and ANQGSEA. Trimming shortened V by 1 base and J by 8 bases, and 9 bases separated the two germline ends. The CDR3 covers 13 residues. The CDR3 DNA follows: TGCAGCGTTGAAGGTCGGATGACCAACGTCCTGACTTTC. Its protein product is CSVEGRMTNVLTF.

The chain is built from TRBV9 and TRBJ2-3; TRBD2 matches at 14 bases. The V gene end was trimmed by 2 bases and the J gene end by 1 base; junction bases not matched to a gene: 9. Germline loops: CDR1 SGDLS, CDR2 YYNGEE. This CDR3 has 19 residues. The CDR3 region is CASSVGLAGAQRGTDTQYF. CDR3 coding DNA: TGTGCCAGCAGCGTGGGACTAGCGGGAGCCCAACGGGGCACAGATACGCAGTATTTT.